This T cell receptor beta chain was recovered during a study of CD8 T cells in Susac syndrome. A quantity of about 0.5 to 1 ug RNA underwent reverse transcription using random hexamers. TCRdb used MiXCR to reprocess the immunoSEQ multiplex PCR reads, holding one entry per CDR3 protein. Seen here are 100,000 to 150,000 distinct CDR3 sequences, 93% observed once, and the top ten hold approximately 0.3%. TCR beta from blood CD8+ and CD4+ T cells was sequenced. Relapsing-remitting disease, either stable or active, was present in the treatment-naive patients who were the multiple sclerosis controls. Negative isolation was applied to CD8+ and CD4+ T cells, and FACS enrichment was applied to TEMRA cells. The sequencing sample was made of CD8+ T cells from PBMCs. The sequence was obtained from a human donor with multiple sclerosis.

The CDR3 DNA reads TGTGCCAGTAGTATTGGCAGGGACCTGGACTATGGCTACACCTTC. Translated: CASSIGRDLDYGYTF. The chain carries TRBV19 and TRBJ1-2; D may be TRBD1 (5 bases). The V gene lost 3 bases and the J gene lost 3 bases, with 14 bases spanning the gap. CDR1 and CDR2 from the germline V gene are LNHDA and SQIVND (reference sequence). The CDR3 totals 15 residues.